This TCR beta chain was identified during a study of blood T cell repertoires in COVID-19. At the level of the study: Sample material is recorded as cDNA or gDNA derived from T cells, B-cell-depleted T cells, or PBMCs.

With 3 bases removed from V and 6 bases from J, the gap between germline ends came to 9 bases. In germline, CDR1 is SEHNR, CDR2 FQNEAQ (reference sequence). The CDR3 has 12 amino acids. Original processing notes: Amplification of reference gene primers provided the estimated nucleated cell counts. The protocol was immunoSEQ multiplex PCR, while the TCRdb copy is restricted to in-frame clones and leaves out a portion. V, J and clone size are those of that table, while D and trimming were read from the DNA. Among about 66,000 clones listed, just over 85% were seen once. The chain couples TRBV7-9 to TRBJ2-7; possible D gene TRBD2, 6 bases. This TCR was recovered from a man aged 50-59 years with active COVID-19. Sequenced input: peripheral blood. CDR3 in amino acids: CASSFDGSEQYV. The CDR3 DNA sequence: TGTGCCAGCAGCTTCGACGGGAGCGAGCAGTACGTC.